Listed below are T cell receptor beta chains from one sample, sequenced in a study of liver allograft versus peripheral blood T cells. Each CDR3 protein gets one entry after TCRdb re-called the reads with MiXCR. The sample has about 14,000 distinct CDR3 sequences, 20% to 25% seen once; the top ten hold around 5.8%. Receptors were obtained from a human patient who had a liver transplant. Some T cells may trace back to the graft donor. CDR3s include the opening cysteine and the closing phenylalanine or tryptophan. Fields, in order: D gene, J gene, CDR3 length, clone size, V gene, CDR3 protein, CDR3 DNA. The D gene is left open where the match is weak. Size values are once, few and many counts, or a class for expanded clones, and some rows have none.

>NA|TRBJ2-7|14|many|TRBV18
CASSPQQVDYEQYF
TGTGCCAGCTCACCCCAGCAGGTTGACTACGAGCAGTACTTC
>NA|TRBJ1-6|13|few|TRBV11-2
CASSYDMNSPLHF
TGTGCCAGCAGTTACGATATGAATTCACCCCTCCACTTT
>TRBD1|TRBJ2-5|14|few|TRBV18
CASSSGTDQETQYF
TGTGCCAGCTCAAGTGGGACAGACCAAGAGACCCAGTACTTC
>NA|TRBJ2-7|11|few|TRBV20-1
CSANNFYEQYF
TGCAGTGCCAACAATTTCTACGAGCAGTACTTC
>NA|TRBJ1-2|15|medium-sized|TRBV6-1
CAAALGNVPYYGYTF
TGTGCCGCAGCTCTGGGTAATGTCCCTTACTATGGCTACACCTTC
>NA|TRBJ1-3|14|once|TRBV2
CASRGQTSGNTIYF
TGTGCCAGCAGAGGACAGACCTCTGGAAACACCATATATTTT
>TRBD1|TRBJ1-1|16|few|TRBV12-5
CASGMGQSSFNTEAFF
TGTGCTAGTGGAATGGGACAGAGTTCTTTTAACACTGAAGCTTTCTTT
>NA|TRBJ1-3|17|few|TRBV7-2
CASSPRFQRGDGNTIYF
TGTGCCAGCAGCCCCCGGTTTCAAAGGGGGGACGGAAACACCATATATTTT
>NA|TRBJ1-1|14|few|TRBV6-1
CASSEMGAGTEAFF
TGTGCCAGCAGTGAGATGGGGGCAGGCACTGAAGCTTTCTTT
>NA|TRBJ1-6|14|NA|TRBV10-3
CAISESTPNSPLHF
TGTGCCATCAGTGAGTCTACCCCCAATTCACCCCTCCACTTT
>NA|TRBJ1-1|14|medium-sized|TRBV6-2/TRBV6-3
CASTSYAGLLEAFF
TGTGCCAGCACATCGTATGCGGGGCTTCTTGAAGCTTTCTTT
>NA|TRBJ1-6|17|few|TRBV12-5
CASGSYPPTFDNSPLHF
TGTGCTAGTGGTTCCTATCCTCCTACGTTCGATAATTCACCCCTCCACTTT
>NA|TRBJ1-5|16|few|TRBV5-5
CASSLAILQGNQPQHF
TGTGCCAGCAGCTTGGCCATCCTGCAGGGCAATCAGCCCCAGCATTTT
>NA|TRBJ1-2|14|NA|TRBV12-3/TRBV12-4
CASSGVGGPNGYTF
TGTGCCAGCAGTGGGGTAGGAGGGCCCAATGGCTACACCTTC
>TRBD1|TRBJ1-4|15|NA|TRBV20-1
CSAGAPGQVYEKLFF
TGCAGTGCTGGCGCGCCGGGACAGGTGTATGAAAAACTGTTTTTT
>TRBD1|TRBJ1-6|15|medium-sized|TRBV19
CASSPLGQGNSPLHF
TGTGCCAGTAGTCCCCTCGGACAGGGGAATTCACCCCTCCACTTT
>NA|TRBJ1-4|17|many|TRBV10-3
CAISESGGWYPNEKLFF
TGTGCCATCAGTGAGTCGGGGGGTTGGTATCCCAATGAAAAACTGTTTTTT
>NA|TRBJ1-2|12|NA|TRBV5-5
CASSLEGYGYTF
TGTGCCAGCAGCTTGGAAGGTTACGGCTACACCTTC
>TRBD2|TRBJ2-5|15|NA|TRBV12-3/TRBV12-4
CASSLASGGVETQYF
TGTGCCAGCTCCTTGGCTAGCGGGGGGGTAGAGACCCAGTACTTC
>TRBD1|TRBJ2-7|14|NA|TRBV5-4
CASSVRQGFYEQYF
TGTGCCAGCAGCGTACGACAGGGATTCTACGAGCAGTACTTC
>TRBD2|TRBJ2-5|13|few|TRBV6-2/TRBV6-3
CASKRGTGETQYF
TGTGCCAGCAAGCGGGGGACCGGGGAGACCCAGTACTTC
>TRBD2|TRBJ2-5|15|NA|TRBV7-9
CASSLGPLSGETQYF
TGTGCCAGCAGCTTAGGCCCCCTTAGCGGGGAGACCCAGTACTTC
>NA|TRBJ2-1|11|many|TRBV6-2/TRBV6-3
CASSFYNEQFF
TGTGCCAGCAGCTTCTACAATGAGCAGTTCTTC
>TRBD1|TRBJ1-2|12|NA|TRBV29-1
CSVGWTGSGYTF
TGCAGCGTGGGATGGACAGGGTCTGGCTACACCTTC
>NA|TRBJ1-2|13|medium-sized|TRBV6-1
CASRQSPVWGYTF
TGTGCCAGTAGACAATCCCCCGTGTGGGGCTACACCTTC
>NA|TRBJ1-2|13|many|TRBV6-1
CASSPDGNYGYTF
TGTGCCAGCAGCCCGGACGGGAACTATGGCTACACCTTC
>TRBD1|TRBJ1-1|12|medium-sized|TRBV6-5
CASSSQGFAAFF
TGTGCCAGCAGTTCACAGGGGTTCGCGGCTTTCTTT
>TRBD1|TRBJ1-6|13|medium-sized|TRBV6-1
CATRQGRDSPLHF
TGTGCCACTCGACAGGGGAGGGATTCACCCCTCCACTTT
>NA|TRBJ1-2|14|medium-sized|TRBV6-1
CASSEGGGNYGYTF
TGTGCCAGCAGTGAGGGAGGGGGTAACTATGGCTACACCTTC
>NA|TRBJ2-7|12|few|TRBV30
CAWSQASYEQYF
TGTGCCTGGAGTCAGGCCTCCTACGAGCAGTACTTC
>TRBD1|TRBJ2-7|13|NA|TRBV6-5
CASTPGQSYEQYF
TGTGCCAGCACTCCGGGACAGTCCTACGAGCAGTACTTC
>NA|TRBJ2-2|16|NA|TRBV27
CASSAVLGQGTWELFF
TGTGCCAGCAGCGCCGTACTGGGGCAGGGAACCTGGGAGCTGTTTTTT
>TRBD1|TRBJ1-2|12|NA|TRBV19
CASTGTAYGYTF
TGTGCCAGTACCGGGACAGCCTATGGCTACACCTTC
>NA|TRBJ1-4|14|medium-sized|TRBV19
CASSIDRAEEKLFF
TGTGCCAGTAGTATAGATCGCGCTGAGGAAAAACTGTTTTTT
>TRBD1|TRBJ1-6|15|NA|TRBV25-1
CASSDLQGVVSPLHF
TGTGCCAGCAGTGACCTACAGGGGGTGGTTTCACCCCTCCACTTT
>NA|TRBJ1-2|13|NA|TRBV14
CASSEGRNYGYTF
TGTGCCAGCAGTGAAGGGCGGAACTATGGCTACACCTTC